This TCR beta chain was identified in a study of follicular helper T cells after annual influenza vaccination. Germline-derived CDR1 and CDR2 are SGHTA and FQGNSA. Trimming at V came to 1 base and at J to 5 bases, leaving 6 bases not matched to a gene. The CDR3 spans 15 residues. The time point here: 2014-2015 season, 7 days after vaccination. The method was immunoSEQ multiplex PCR; TCRdb's version includes in-frame clones alone and lacks a portion of them. The sample includes several thousand clones, roughly 80% of them seen just once. The rearrangement joins TRBV7-2 to TRBJ2-5; TRBD1 agrees at 8 bases. This TCR derives from an adult who received the influenza vaccine. Sequenced here: CXCR5+ CD38- circulating T follicular helper cells from blood, sampled 7 days after influenza vaccination. Subset given: circulating Tfh, non-naive CD4+CXCR5+PD-1+ (ICOS+CD38+ or ICOS-CD38-). CDR3 residues: CASSLGQGAQETQYF. In nucleotides, the CDR3 is TGTGCCAGCAGCTTAGGGCAGGGGGCTCAGGAGACCCAGTACTTC.